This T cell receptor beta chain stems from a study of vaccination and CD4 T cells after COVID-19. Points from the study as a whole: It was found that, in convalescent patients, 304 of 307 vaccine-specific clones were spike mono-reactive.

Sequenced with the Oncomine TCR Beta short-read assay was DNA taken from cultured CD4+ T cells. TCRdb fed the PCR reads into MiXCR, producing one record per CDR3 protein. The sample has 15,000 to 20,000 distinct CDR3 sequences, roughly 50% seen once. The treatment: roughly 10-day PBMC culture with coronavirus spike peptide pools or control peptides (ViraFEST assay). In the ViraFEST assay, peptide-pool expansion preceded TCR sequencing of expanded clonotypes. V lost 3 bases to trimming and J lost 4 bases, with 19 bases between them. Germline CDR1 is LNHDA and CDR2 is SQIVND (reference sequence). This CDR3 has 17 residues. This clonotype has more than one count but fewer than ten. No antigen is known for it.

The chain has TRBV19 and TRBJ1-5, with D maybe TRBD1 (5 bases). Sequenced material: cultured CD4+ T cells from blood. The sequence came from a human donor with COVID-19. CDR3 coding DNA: TGTGCCAGTAGTATCCTCGCAGGGATTGCGGCAAATCAGCCCCAGCATTTT. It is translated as CASSILAGIAANQPQHF.